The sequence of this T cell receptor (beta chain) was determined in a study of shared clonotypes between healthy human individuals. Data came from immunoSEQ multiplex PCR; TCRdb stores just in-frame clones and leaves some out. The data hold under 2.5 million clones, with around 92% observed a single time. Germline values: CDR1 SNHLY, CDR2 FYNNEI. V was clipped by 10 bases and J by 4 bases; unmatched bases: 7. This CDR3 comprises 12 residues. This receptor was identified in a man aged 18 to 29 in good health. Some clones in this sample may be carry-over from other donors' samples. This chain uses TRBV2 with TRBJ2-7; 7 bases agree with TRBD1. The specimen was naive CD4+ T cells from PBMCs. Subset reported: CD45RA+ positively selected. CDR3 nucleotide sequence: TGTGCCACCCGACAGGGCGGATACGAGCAGTACTTC. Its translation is CATRQGGYEQYF.